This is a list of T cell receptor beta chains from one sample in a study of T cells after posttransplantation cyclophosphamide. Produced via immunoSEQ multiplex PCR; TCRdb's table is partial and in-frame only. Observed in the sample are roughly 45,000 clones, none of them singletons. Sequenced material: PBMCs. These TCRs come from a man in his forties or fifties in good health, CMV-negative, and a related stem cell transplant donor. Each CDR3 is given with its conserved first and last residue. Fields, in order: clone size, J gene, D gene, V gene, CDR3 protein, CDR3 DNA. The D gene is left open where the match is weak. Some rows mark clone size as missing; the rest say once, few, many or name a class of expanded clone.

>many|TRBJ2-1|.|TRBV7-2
CASSPSAAHEQFF
TGTGCTAGCAGCCCGAGCGCAGCACATGAGCAGTTCTTC
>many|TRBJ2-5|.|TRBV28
CASSMGGGVETQYF
TGTGCCAGCAGTATGGGGGGTGGCGTAGAGACCCAGTACTTC
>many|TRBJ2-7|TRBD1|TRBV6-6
CASSPKGQGAYEQYF
TGTGCCAGCAGTCCAAAGGGACAGGGGGCCTACGAGCAGTACTTC
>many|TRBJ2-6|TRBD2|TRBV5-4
CASSYVSGSAGANVLTF
TGTGCCAGCAGTTATGTTAGCGGGAGTGCTGGGGCCAACGTCCTGACTTTC
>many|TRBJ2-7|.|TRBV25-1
CASSTEIYEQYF
TGTGCCAGCAGTACAGAGATCTACGAGCAGTACTTC
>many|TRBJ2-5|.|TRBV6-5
CASSYAVTGSQTQYF
TGTGCCAGCAGTTACGCTGTCACAGGGTCGCAGACCCAGTACTTC
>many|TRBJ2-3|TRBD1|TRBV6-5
CASRAPGQPTDTQYF
TGTGCCAGCAGGGCGCCGGGACAGCCCACAGATACGCAGTATTTT
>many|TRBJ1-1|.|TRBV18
CASSGRAEAFF
TGTGCCAGCAGCGGACGAGCAGAAGCTTTCTTT
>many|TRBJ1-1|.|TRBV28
CASRVGTEAFF
TGTGCCAGCAGGGTCGGCACTGAAGCTTTCTTT
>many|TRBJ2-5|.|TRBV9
CASSVVSGQETQYF
TGTGCCAGCAGCGTAGTTTCAGGGCAAGAGACCCAGTACTTC
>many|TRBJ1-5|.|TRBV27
CASSRVNQPQHF
TGTGCCAGCAGTCGGGTTAATCAGCCCCAGCATTTT
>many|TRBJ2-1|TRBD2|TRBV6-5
CASSGLAGYNEQFF
TGTGCCAGCAGTGGACTAGCGGGGTACAATGAGCAGTTCTTC
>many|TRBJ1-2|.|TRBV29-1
CSVEDSPLYGYTF
TGCAGCGTTGAAGATTCCCCTCTCTATGGCTACACCTTC
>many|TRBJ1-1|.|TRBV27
CASSLYSGLPNTEAFF
TGTGCCAGCAGTTTATATTCGGGATTACCGAACACTGAAGCTTTCTTT
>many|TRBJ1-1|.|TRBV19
CASSPGQGNTEAFF
TGTGCCAGTAGCCCCGGGCAGGGGAACACTGAAGCTTTCTTT
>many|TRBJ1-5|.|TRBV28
CASSLPMNQPQHF
TGTGCCAGCAGTTTACCCATGAATCAGCCCCAGCATTTT
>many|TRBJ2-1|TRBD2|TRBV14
CASSQVKGRVFF
TGTGCCAGCAGCCAAGTGAAGGGGAGGGTGTTCTTC
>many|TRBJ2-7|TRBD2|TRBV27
CASSLLGTSWSF
TGTGCCAGCAGTTTATTAGGGACTAGCTGGTCCTTC
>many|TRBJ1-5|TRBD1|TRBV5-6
CASSLRQGQPQHF
TGTGCCAGCAGCTTGAGACAGGGCCAGCCCCAGCATTTT
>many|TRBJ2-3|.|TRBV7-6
CASSTQTADTQYF
TGTGCCAGCAGCACCCAGACAGCGGATACGCAGTATTTT
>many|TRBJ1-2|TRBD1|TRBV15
CATSNPDRGDYGYTF
TGTGCCACCAGCAACCCAGACAGGGGCGACTATGGCTACACCTTC
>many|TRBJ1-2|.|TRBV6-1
CASSEATRHYGYTF
TGTGCCAGCAGTGAAGCGACAAGACACTATGGCTACACCTTC
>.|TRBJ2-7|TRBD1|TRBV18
CASVDRERSYEQYF
TGTGCCAGCGTAGACAGGGAAAGGTCCTACGAGCAGTACTTC